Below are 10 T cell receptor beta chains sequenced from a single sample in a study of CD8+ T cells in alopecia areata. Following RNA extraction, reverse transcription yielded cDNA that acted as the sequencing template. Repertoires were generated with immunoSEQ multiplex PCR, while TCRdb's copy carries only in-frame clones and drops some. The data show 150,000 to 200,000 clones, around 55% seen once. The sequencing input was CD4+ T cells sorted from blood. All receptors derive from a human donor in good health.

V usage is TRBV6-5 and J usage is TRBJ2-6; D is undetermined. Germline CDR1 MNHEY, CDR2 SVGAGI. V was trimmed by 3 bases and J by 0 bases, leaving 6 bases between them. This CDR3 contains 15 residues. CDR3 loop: CASSYTNSGANVLTF. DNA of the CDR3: TGTGCCAGCAGTTATACAAACTCTGGGGCCAACGTCCTGACTTTC.

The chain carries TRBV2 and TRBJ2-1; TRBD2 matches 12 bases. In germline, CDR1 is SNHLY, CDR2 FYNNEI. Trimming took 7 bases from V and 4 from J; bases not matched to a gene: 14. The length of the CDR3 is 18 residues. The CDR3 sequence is CASTAPRTSGAYYNEQFF. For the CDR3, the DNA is TGTGCCAGCACGGCTCCCAGGACTAGCGGGGCTTATTACAATGAGCAGTTCTTC.

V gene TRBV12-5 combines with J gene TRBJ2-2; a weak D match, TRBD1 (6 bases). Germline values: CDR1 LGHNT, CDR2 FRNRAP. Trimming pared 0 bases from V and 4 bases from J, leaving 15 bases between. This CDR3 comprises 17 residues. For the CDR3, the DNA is TGTGCTAGTGGTTTGGTGCTACAGGGTAGAGGCACCGGGGAGCTGTTTTTT. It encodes CASGLVLQGRGTGELFF.

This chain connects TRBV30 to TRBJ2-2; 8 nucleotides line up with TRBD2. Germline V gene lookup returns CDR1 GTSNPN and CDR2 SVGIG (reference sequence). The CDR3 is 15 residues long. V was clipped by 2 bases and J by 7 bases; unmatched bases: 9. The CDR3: CAWSPPGLEFGELFF. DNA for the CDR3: TGTGCCTGGAGTCCTCCGGGACTAGAATTCGGGGAGCTGTTTTTT.

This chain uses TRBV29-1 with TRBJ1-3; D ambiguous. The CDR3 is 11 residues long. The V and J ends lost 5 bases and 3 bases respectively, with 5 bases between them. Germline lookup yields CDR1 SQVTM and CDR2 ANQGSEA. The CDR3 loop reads CSVSYGNTIYF. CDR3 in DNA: TGCAGCGTTAGTTATGGAAACACCATATATTTT.

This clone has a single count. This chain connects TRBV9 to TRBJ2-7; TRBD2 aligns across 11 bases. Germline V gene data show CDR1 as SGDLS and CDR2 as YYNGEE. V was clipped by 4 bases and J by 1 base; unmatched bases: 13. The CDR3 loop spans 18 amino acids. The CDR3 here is CASSPLGLAGGPSYEQYF. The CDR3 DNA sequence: TGTGCCAGCAGCCCCCTGGGGCTAGCGGGAGGCCCTTCCTACGAGCAGTACTTC.

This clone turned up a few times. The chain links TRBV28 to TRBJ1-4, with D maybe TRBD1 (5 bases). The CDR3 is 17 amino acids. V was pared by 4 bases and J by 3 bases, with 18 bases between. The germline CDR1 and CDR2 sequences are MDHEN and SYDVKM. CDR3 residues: CASSSPNPGPSNEKLFF. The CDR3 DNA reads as TGTGCCAGCAGTTCACCTAACCCGGGACCCTCTAATGAAAAACTGTTTTTT.

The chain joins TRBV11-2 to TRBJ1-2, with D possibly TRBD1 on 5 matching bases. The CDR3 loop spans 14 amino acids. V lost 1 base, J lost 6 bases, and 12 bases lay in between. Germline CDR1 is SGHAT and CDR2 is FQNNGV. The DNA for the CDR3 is TGTGCCAGCAGCTTAGGTTTCAGGGTGGATGGCTACACCTTC. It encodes CASSLGFRVDGYTF.

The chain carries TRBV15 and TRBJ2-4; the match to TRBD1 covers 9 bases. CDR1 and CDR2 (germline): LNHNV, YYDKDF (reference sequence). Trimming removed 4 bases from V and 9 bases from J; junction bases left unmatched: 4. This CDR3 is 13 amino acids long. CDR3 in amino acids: CATSTGTGSIQYF. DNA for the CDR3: TGTGCCACCAGCACCGGGACAGGGTCCATTCAGTACTTC.

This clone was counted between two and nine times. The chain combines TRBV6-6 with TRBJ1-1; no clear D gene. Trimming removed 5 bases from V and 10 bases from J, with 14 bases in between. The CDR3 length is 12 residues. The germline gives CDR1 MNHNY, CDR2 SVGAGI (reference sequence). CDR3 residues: CASSHDPSIAFF. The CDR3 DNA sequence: TGTGCCAGCAGTCACGACCCCTCCATAGCTTTCTTT.